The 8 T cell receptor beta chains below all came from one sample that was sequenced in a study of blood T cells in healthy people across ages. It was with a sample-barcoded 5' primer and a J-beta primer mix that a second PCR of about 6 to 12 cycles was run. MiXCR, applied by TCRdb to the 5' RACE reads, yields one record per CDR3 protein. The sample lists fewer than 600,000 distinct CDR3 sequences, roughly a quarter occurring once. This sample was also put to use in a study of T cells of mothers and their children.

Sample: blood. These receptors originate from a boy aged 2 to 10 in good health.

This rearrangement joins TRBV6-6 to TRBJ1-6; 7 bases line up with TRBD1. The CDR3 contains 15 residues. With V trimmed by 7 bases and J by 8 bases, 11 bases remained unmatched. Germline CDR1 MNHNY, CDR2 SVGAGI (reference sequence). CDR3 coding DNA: TGTGCCAGCAAGGGGACGACAGGGTCGGATTCACCCCTCCACTTT. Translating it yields CASKGTTGSDSPLHF.

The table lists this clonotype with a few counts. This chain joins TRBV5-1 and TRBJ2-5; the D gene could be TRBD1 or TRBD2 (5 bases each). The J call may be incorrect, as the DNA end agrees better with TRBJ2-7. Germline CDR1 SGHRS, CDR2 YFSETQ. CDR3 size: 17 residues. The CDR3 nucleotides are TGCGCCAGCAGCTTCCGTAGTGGGTACGGACGGGGCTCCGAGCAGTACTTC. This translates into CASSFRSGYGRGSEQYF.

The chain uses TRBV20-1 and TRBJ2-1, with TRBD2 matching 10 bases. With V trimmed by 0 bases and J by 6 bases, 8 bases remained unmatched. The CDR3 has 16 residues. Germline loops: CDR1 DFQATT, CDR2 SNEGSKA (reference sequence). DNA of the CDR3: TGCAGTGCTAGAGAACGCAGCGGGAGGGCCCTCAATGAGCAGTTCTTC. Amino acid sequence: CSARERSGRALNEQFF.

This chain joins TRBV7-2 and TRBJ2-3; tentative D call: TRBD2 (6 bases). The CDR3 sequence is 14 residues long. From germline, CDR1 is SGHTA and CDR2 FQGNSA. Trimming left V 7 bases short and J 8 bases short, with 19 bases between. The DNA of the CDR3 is TGTGCCAGCACGCGGGGCGGCCGGGGTGGTACGCAGTATTTT. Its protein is CASTRGGRGGTQYF. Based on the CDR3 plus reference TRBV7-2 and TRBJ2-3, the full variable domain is GAGVSQSPSNKVTEKGKDVELRCDPISGHTALYWYRQSLGQGLEFLIYFQGNSAPDKSGLPSDRFSAERTGGSVSTLTIQRTQQEDSAVYLCASTRGGRGGTQYFGPGTRLTVL.

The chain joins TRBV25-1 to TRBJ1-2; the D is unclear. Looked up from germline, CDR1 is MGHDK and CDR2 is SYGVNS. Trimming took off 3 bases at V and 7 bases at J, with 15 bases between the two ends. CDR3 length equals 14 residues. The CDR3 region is CASSDPNNGGGYTF. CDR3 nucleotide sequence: TGTGCCAGCAGTGACCCCAACAACGGCGGTGGCTACACCTTC.

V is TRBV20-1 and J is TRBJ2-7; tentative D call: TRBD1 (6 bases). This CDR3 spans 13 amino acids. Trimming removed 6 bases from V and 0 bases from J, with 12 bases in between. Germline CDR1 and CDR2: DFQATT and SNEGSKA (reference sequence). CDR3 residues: CSAGDKSSYEQYF. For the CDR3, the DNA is TGCAGTGCCGGGGACAAGAGCTCCTACGAGCAGTACTTC.

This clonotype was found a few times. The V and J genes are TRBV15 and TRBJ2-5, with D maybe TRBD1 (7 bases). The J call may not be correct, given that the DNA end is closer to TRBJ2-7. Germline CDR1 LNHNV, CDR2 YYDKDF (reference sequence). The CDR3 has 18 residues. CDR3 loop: CATSRDGGGKGSLYEQYF. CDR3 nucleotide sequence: TGTGCCACCAGCAGAGATGGAGGGGGCAAGGGTTCCCTCTACGAGCAGTACTTC.

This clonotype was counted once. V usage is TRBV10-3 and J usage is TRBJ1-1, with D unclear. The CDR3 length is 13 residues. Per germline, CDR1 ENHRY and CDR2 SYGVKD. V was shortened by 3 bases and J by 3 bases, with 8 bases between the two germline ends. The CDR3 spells CAISEGPDTEAFF. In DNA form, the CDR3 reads TGTGCCATCAGTGAAGGTCCGGACACTGAAGCTTTCTTT.